These T cell receptor beta chains were read from a single sample in a study of molecular identifiers for immune sequencing clone quantification. TCRdb redid the calling of the PCR reads with MiXCR, one entry per CDR3 protein. The sample yields 460,000 or so distinct CDR3 sequences, over 20% seen once. Material: naive CD8+ T cells from blood, with Jurkat cell RNA spiked in. The receptors originated from a human donor in good health. Some libraries in this study had Jurkat cell RNA spiked in. CDR3s leave out the opening cysteine and the closing phenylalanine or tryptophan.

>TRBJ2-7|TRBV4-3
ASSWSLAGGSYEQY
>TRBJ2-7|TRBV20-1
SAGPSERPSYDEQY
>TRBJ2-7|TRBV6-5
ASSYSVGYEQY
>TRBJ2-3|TRBV12-3/TRBV12-4
ASSPSSGGHYTDTQY
>TRBJ2-1|TRBV4-3
ASSQDRGLAGGPYEQF
>TRBJ2-7|TRBV6-2/TRBV6-3
ASSSRTVPSYEQY
>TRBJ1-2|TRBV30
AWSADSYGYT
>TRBJ1-5|TRBV15
ATSRDRQGNQPQH
>TRBJ2-3|TRBV12-3/TRBV12-4
ALLAHTDTQY
>TRBJ2-7|TRBV20-1
SATSRTGGYERY
>TRBJ2-5|TRBV7-9
ASSLDREGGETQY
>TRBJ2-3|TRBV12-3/TRBV12-4
ASSEKEGTPSTDTQY
>TRBJ2-7|TRBV27
ASSGRFGEQY
>TRBJ2-3|TRBV28
ASRHEGFDTQY
>TRBJ2-7|TRBV30
AWSWGTVNYEQY
>TRBJ2-7|TRBV24-1
ATSDLEGRQY
>TRBJ2-2|TRBV27
ASRRTSGSRDDGELF
>TRBJ2-7|TRBV28
ASRKSGDYEQY
>TRBJ2-2|TRBV7-9
ASSLVTGGPHTGELF
>TRBJ2-7|TRBV27
ASSLSFSYEQY
>TRBJ2-5|TRBV7-2
ASSSWTERETQY
>TRBJ1-4|TRBV12-1
ASSFIREVDRGGEKLF
>TRBJ1-1|TRBV6-6
ASSNPGQGILLNTEAF
>TRBJ1-1|TRBV4-3
ASSQDKRGEAF
>TRBJ2-3|TRBV14
ASSPTLAGGRTDTQY
>TRBJ2-3|TRBV5-5
ASSPQNTDTQY
>TRBJ2-1|TRBV4-3
ASSQASSTSYNEKF
>TRBJ1-5|TRBV2
ASSELTPSSNQPQH
>TRBJ2-7|TRBV5-3
ASSLMEGLYEQY
>TRBJ2-7|TRBV6-1
ASSEARAGPYGQY
>TRBJ2-2|TRBV19
ASSMTEELF
>TRBJ2-5|TRBV7-2
ASSLDTWTEDQETQY
>TRBJ1-5|TRBV9
ASSVPLDRGLPRGPQH
>TRBJ2-2|TRBV7-6
ASSLVLDKAGELF
>TRBJ2-1|TRBV7-3
ASSLLGQGRSSYNEQF
>TRBJ2-1|TRBV4-1
ASSQDSQISYNEQF
>TRBJ2-2|TRBV15
ATSSLIGDSYTGELF
>TRBJ1-1|TRBV5-5
ASSLPGSPEAF
>TRBJ1-6|TRBV4-1
ASSQTGQGDSPLH
>TRBJ1-2|TRBV29-1
SVEDRPANYGYT
>TRBJ2-4|TRBV20-1
SADSGVAKNIRY
>TRBJ2-7|TRBV29-1
SVLGTERDISYEQY
>TRBJ2-2|TRBV4-1
ASSQINTGTGELF
>TRBJ1-1|TRBV12-3/TRBV12-4
ASSLSGQASTEAF
>TRBJ1-5|TRBV6-1
ASPPLDSNQPQH
>TRBJ2-7|TRBV20-1
SAVGLADYEQY
>TRBJ2-6|TRBV9
ASSRNPGQATPGANVLT
>TRBJ2-3|TRBV7-2
ASSLDEGGIDTQY
>TRBJ2-7|TRBV4-2
ASSQSQRDSTYEQY
>TRBJ2-7|TRBV4-1
ASSQDNLAAYEQY
>TRBJ1-1|TRBV30
AWMDSGTEAF